This TCR beta chain was captured in a study of T cell responses to AZD1222 COVID-19 vaccine. At the level of the study: Both about-4-week and about-12-week second-dose recipients were combined.

Overall study results and limits: Two AZD1222 doses significantly raised spike-specific TCR breadth and depth over controls. Only after the peak T cell response were repertoires sampled.

Turning to this clone: Its cognate antigen is unknown.

TCRdb keeps only in-frame clones here, not all; method: immunoSEQ multiplex PCR. The sample has some 130,000 clones; approximately 86% are singletons. CDR1 and CDR2 from the germline V gene are ENHRY and SYGVKD. This CDR3 spans 15 amino acids. V lost 2 bases and J lost 5, with 16 bases in between. The V and J genes are TRBV10-3 and TRBJ2-7, with D possibly TRBD1 on 6 matching bases. Source: peripheral blood, taken on day 0 of AZD1222 vaccination. The receptor was isolated from an adult in good health. The CDR3 here is CAISETSTGSDEQYF. Here the CDR3 DNA reads TGTGCCATCAGTGAGACCTCGACAGGATCAGACGAGCAGTACTTC.